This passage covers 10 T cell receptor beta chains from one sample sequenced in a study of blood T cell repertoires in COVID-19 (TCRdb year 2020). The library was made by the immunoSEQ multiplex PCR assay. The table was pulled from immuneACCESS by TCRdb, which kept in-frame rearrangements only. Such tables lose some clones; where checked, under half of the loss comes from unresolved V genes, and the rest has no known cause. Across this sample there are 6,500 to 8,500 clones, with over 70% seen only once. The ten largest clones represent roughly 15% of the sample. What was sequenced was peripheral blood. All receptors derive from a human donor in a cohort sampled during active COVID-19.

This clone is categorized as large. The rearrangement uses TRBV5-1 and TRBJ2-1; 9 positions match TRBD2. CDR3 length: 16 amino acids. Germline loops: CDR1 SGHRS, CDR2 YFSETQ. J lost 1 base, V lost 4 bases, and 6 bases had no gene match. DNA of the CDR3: TGCGCCAGCAGCGCTAGCGGGATTATGTCCTACAATGAGCAGTTCTTC. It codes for CASSASGIMSYNEQFF.

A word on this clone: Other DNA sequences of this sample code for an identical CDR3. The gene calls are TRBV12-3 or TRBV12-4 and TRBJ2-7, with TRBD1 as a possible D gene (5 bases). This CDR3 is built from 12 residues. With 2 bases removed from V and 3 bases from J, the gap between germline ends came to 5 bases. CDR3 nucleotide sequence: TGTGCCAGCAGTTTAAGGGGCTACGAGCAGTACTTC. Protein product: CASSLRGYEQYF.

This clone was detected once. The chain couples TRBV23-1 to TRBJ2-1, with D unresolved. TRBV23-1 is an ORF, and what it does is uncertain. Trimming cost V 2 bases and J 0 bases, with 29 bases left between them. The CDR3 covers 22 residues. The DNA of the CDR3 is TGCGCCAGCAGTCAACCGGCCCTCGAAAGTCCCCTGATCAACAGCTCCTACAATGAGCAGTTCTTC. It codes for CASSQPALESPLINSSYNEQFF.

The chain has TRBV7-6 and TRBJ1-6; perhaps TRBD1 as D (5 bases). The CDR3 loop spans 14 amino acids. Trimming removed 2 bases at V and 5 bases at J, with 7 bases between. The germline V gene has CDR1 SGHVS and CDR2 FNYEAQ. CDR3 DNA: TGTGCCAGCAGCTTAACGACAGATAATTCACCCCTCCACTTT. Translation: CASSLTTDNSPLHF.

The CDR3 region is CASSLGVGGLYEQYF. The CDR3 DNA is TGTGCCAGCAGTTTAGGAGTGGGAGGGCTTTACGAGCAGTACTTC. This chain uses TRBV27 with TRBJ2-7; 7 nucleotides line up with TRBD2. Trimming removed 2 bases from V and 4 bases from J; junction bases left unmatched: 8. Germline CDR1 reads MNHEY; CDR2 reads SMNVEV (reference sequence). The CDR3 is made up of 15 amino acids.

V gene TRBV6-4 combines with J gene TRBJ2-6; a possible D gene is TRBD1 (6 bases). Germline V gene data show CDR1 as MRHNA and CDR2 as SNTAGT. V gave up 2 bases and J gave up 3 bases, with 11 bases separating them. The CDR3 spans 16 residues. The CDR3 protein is CASSDSGGSGANVLTF. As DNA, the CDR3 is TGTGCCAGCAGTGACAGTGGGGGCAGTGGGGCCAACGTCCTGACTTTC.

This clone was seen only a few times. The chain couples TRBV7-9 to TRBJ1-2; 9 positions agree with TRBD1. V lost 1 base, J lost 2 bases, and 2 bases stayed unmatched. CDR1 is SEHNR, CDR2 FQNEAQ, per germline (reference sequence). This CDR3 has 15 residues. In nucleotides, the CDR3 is TGTGCCAGCAGCTTAGGGACAGGGGTAAACTATGGCTACACCTTC. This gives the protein CASSLGTGVNYGYTF.

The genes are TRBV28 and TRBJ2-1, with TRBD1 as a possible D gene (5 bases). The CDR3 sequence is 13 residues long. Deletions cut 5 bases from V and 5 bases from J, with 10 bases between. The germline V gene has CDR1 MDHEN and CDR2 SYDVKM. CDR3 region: CASSIDSHNEQFF. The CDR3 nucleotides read TGTGCCAGCAGTATTGACAGCCACAATGAGCAGTTCTTC.

The CDR3 DNA reads as TGTGCCAGCAGTCAATCTAGAATCGAGCAGTACTTC. It translates to CASSQSRIEQYF. This chain connects TRBV28 to TRBJ2-7; D is unclear. V lost 5 bases, J lost 6 bases, and 11 bases lay in between. The CDR3 totals 12 residues. Germline CDR1 is MDHEN and CDR2 is SYDVKM.

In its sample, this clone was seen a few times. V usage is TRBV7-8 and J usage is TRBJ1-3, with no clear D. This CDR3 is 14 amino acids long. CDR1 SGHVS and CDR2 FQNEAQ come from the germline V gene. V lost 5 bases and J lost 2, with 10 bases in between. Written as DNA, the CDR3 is TGTGCCAGCAGCCTGGACTCAACTGGAAACACCATATATTTT. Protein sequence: CASSLDSTGNTIYF.